Listed here are 17 T cell receptor beta chains from one sample, sequenced in a study of graft-versus-host responses after intestinal transplantation. Sequencing used immunoSEQ multiplex PCR; TCRdb keeps in-frame clones, though not all of them. The top ten hold about 0.4% of the sample, which has approximately 86,000 clones, about nine tenths seen once. No antigen is known for these receptors. This specimen was unstimulated CD8+ T cells sorted from spleen or lymph node cells, taken before transplant. Every receptor here comes from a human donor who was the organ donor for an intestinal transplant.

The chain couples TRBV4-2 to TRBJ1-1; D is possibly TRBD1 (5 bases). Germline V gene data show CDR1 as LGHNA and CDR2 as YNFKEQ. V was cut by 5 bases and J by 1 base, with 11 bases left in between. The CDR3 length is 14 residues. The CDR3 reads CASSWGTGNTEAFF. The CDR3 nucleotides are TGTGCCAGCAGCTGGGGTACAGGGAACACTGAAGCTTTCTTT.

This clone was seen only once. This sequence joins TRBV2 and TRBJ2-3, with unresolved D. Trimming cost V 2 bases and J 6 bases, with 3 bases left between them. The CDR3 is 11 residues long. Germline CDR1 reads SNHLY; CDR2 reads FYNNEI. Written as DNA, the CDR3 is TGTGCCAGCAGTGAACCGGATACGCAGTATTTT. Translated: CASSEPDTQYF.

The V and J genes are TRBV4-1 and TRBJ2-2; 9 nucleotides line up with TRBD1. Germline V CDR1 and CDR2: MGHRA, YSYEKL. Trimming took 2 bases from V and 5 from J; bases not matched to a gene: 9. The CDR3 has 17 amino acids. The CDR3 sequence is CASSQKAGTGNTGELFF. CDR3 DNA sequence: TGCGCCAGCAGCCAAAAGGCCGGGACAGGGAATACCGGGGAGCTGTTTTTT.

The rearrangement joins TRBV4-2 to TRBJ1-6; 7 nucleotides align to TRBD1. This CDR3 contains 16 residues. Germline trimming cut 0 bases from V and 8 bases from J; bases unmatched to any gene: 7. Germline V CDR1 and CDR2: LGHNA, YNFKEQ. The CDR3 bases are TGTGCCAGCAGCCAAGATCTGGCGACAGGGTATTCACCCCTCCACTTT. It encodes CASSQDLATGYSPLHF.

This clone appeared a single time. The V gene is TRBV27, the J gene TRBJ2-7; the match to TRBD1 covers 10 bases. J gave up 3 bases and V 3 bases, and 2 bases lay outside the gene matches. The CDR3 is made up of 14 amino acids. Germline V gives CDR1 MNHEY, CDR2 SMNVEV (reference sequence). The CDR3 loop reads CASSLGQGFYEQYF. The CDR3 nucleotides read TGTGCCAGCAGTTTGGGACAGGGGTTCTACGAGCAGTACTTC.

The CDR3 DNA reads as TGTGCCAGCTCACCTCCACTGATCCAGGGGGCGCGAGGCTACACCTTC. Translating gives CASSPPLIQGARGYTF. The chain combines TRBV18 with TRBJ1-2; 8 bases agree with TRBD1. This CDR3 has 16 residues. The germline V gene has CDR1 KGHSH and CDR2 LQKENI. V gave up 3 bases and J gave up 8 bases; unmatched junction bases: 14.

The rearrangement uses TRBV4-1 and TRBJ2-3; no definite D call. The V and J ends lost 3 bases and 0 bases respectively, with 4 bases between them. CDR3 length: 13 residues. Germline CDR1 reads MGHRA; CDR2 reads YSYEKL. The CDR3 DNA follows: TGCGCCAGCAGCCAGACTAGCACAGATACGCAGTATTTT. Its translation: CASSQTSTDTQYF.

V gene TRBV7-7 combines with J gene TRBJ2-5; D is unclear. The germline CDR1 and CDR2 sequences are SSHAT and FNYEAQ (reference sequence). Deletions cut 3 bases from V and 1 base from J, with 9 bases between. The CDR3 loop spans 14 amino acids. The CDR3 coding sequence is TGTGCCAGCAGCTTTTACGGAGCCCAAGAGACCCAGTACTTC. This sequence encodes CASSFYGAQETQYF.

The chain recombines TRBV15 with TRBJ1-4, with no clear D. V gave up 8 bases and J gave up 8 bases, with 18 bases separating them. The CDR3 extends over 14 amino acids. CDR1 is LNHNV, CDR2 YYDKDF, per germline (reference sequence). CDR3 sequence (DNA): TGTGCCACCCGCCGACGAGGGAGCCACGAAAAACTGTTTTTT. It encodes CATRRRGSHEKLFF.

The chain is built from TRBV5-6 and TRBJ1-5; 7 bases agree with TRBD1. The CDR3 contains 15 residues. The V gene end was trimmed by 0 bases and the J gene end by 2 bases; junction bases not matched to a gene: 2. Germline CDR1 reads SGHDT; CDR2 reads YYEEEE. The CDR3 here is CASSLGQGGNQPQHF. CDR3 nucleotide sequence: TGTGCCAGCAGCTTGGGACAGGGAGGCAATCAGCCCCAGCATTTT.

The V call is TRBV27, the J call TRBJ2-7, with 10 bases that match TRBD1. J was trimmed by 3 bases and V by 4 bases; bases with no gene match: 6. The CDR3 sequence is 15 residues long. Per the germline V gene, CDR1 is MNHEY and CDR2 is SMNVEV (reference sequence). The CDR3 nucleotides read TGTGCCAGCAGTTCCCTGACAGGGGGCGGCTACGAGCAGTACTTC. Its protein product is CASSSLTGGGYEQYF.

This chain connects TRBV9 to TRBJ2-5, with D tentatively TRBD2 (8 bases). Germline V CDR1 and CDR2: SGDLS, YYNGEE. This CDR3 is 16 amino acids long. V lost 4 bases and J 1 base, leaving 17 bases between the germline ends. The CDR3 spells CASSPSGGGFQETQYF. In DNA form, the CDR3 reads TGTGCCAGCAGCCCCTCGGGAGGGGGCTTCCAAGAGACCCAGTACTTC.

This clone occurred a few times. This rearrangement joins TRBV4-2 to TRBJ1-2; 7 bases are a match to TRBD1. Trimming cost V 4 bases and J 0 bases; bases outside gene matches: 5. There are 15 residues in the CDR3. CDR1 LGHNA and CDR2 YNFKEQ come from the germline V gene. The CDR3 DNA sequence: TGTGCCAGCAGCCCAGGACAGGCCTCTAACTATGGCTACACCTTC. This gives the protein CASSPGQASNYGYTF.

V is TRBV6-5 and J is TRBJ1-2; 8 nucleotides match TRBD1. CDR3 length equals 14 residues. V lost 11 bases to trimming and J lost 4 bases; unmatched junction nucleotides: 12. CDR1 MNHEY and CDR2 SVGAGI come from the germline V gene. CDR3 in amino acids: CASWTGPPGYGYTF. CDR3 sequence (DNA): TGTGCCTCCTGGACAGGGCCGCCTGGCTATGGCTACACCTTC.

The chain carries TRBV27 and TRBJ1-1, with D possibly TRBD1 on 6 matching bases. CDR1 is MNHEY, CDR2 SMNVEV, per germline (reference sequence). Trimming took off 2 bases at V and 5 bases at J, with 12 bases between the two ends. This CDR3 spans 14 amino acids. The CDR3 DNA reads as TGTGCCAGCAGTTTAGGGCAGGGGTTGACTGAAGCTTTCTTT. Encoded protein: CASSLGQGLTEAFF.

CDR3 protein: CASSQEPAGGTGELFF. DNA for the CDR3: TGTGCCAGCAGCCAAGAGCCGGCGGGGGGCACCGGGGAGCTGTTTTTT. The chain combines TRBV4-2 with TRBJ2-2, with 8 bases aligning to TRBD2. Trimming at V came to 0 bases and at J to 4 bases, leaving 4 bases not matched to a gene. Germline V gene sequence: CDR1 LGHNA, CDR2 YNFKEQ. The CDR3 consists of 16 residues.

The chain carries TRBV4-3 and TRBJ2-3; 14 positions match TRBD2. CDR3 length: 17 residues. Germline loops: CDR1 LGHNA, CDR2 YSLEER. V shed 4 bases, J shed 5 bases, and the junction held 8 bases outside the gene matches. The CDR3 loop is CASSPRLAGGPVDTQYF. The CDR3 coding sequence is TGCGCCAGCAGCCCTAGACTAGCGGGGGGGCCGGTAGATACGCAGTATTTT.